This TCR beta chain was identified in a study of blood T cells in healthy people across ages. There are many counts of this clonotype. Germline V CDR1 and CDR2: SGHRS, YFSETQ. Trimming removed 1 base from V and 2 bases from J, with 12 bases in between. The CDR3 is 15 amino acids. Next came a second PCR, run for roughly 6 to 11 cycles, which used a sample-barcoded 5' primer along with a J-beta primer mix. Each CDR3 protein gets one entry after TCRdb re-called the 5' RACE reads with MiXCR. This sample has hundreds of thousands of distinct CDR3 sequences, with 45% to 60% found just once. The rearrangement joins TRBV5-1 to TRBJ2-5, with unresolved D. This sequence was found in a woman aged 80 or older in good health. The source material was blood. CDR3 coding DNA: TGCGCCAGCAGCTTGTCGGTCGGTGTACAAGAGACCCAGTACTTC. It is translated as CASSLSVGVQETQYF.